A selection of T cell receptor beta chains follows, all from one sample in a study of blood T cell repertoires in COVID-19. The data were produced by immunoSEQ multiplex PCR, yet TCRdb's version contains in-frame clones alone and is incomplete. The profile shows around 54,000 clones, around 90% of them singletons. Sequenced input: peripheral blood. The origin of the receptors is a human donor in a cohort sampled during active COVID-19. The CDR3 runs from the conserved cysteine through the conserved F or W. A D gene is named only where the DNA matches it firmly. The listing skips clone size in some rows; elsewhere it reads once, few, many or a size class.

CDR3 length	V gene	clone size	J gene	D gene	CDR3 DNA	CDR3 protein
16	TRBV4-1	.	TRBJ1-2	.	TGCGCCAGCAGCCAAGATGCGGCAGTTGATAACTATGGCTACACCTTC	CASSQDAAVDNYGYTF
13	TRBV6-4	.	TRBJ1-1	TRBD1	TGTGCCAGCAGTCAGACAGGGACCACTGAAGCTTTCTTT	CASSQTGTTEAFF
13	TRBV18	once	TRBJ1-2	.	TGTGCCAGCTCACCTGAGGCGCAGCGCGGCTACACCTTC	CASSPEAQRGYTF
15	TRBV11-2	few	TRBJ1-1	.	TGTGCCAGCAGCTTATCGGGGTCTAGGAGCACTGAAGCTTTCTTT	CASSLSGSRSTEAFF
13	TRBV11-2	.	TRBJ1-2	.	TGTGCCAGCTCAACCCAGGGGCCTTATGGCTACACCTTC	CASSTQGPYGYTF
14	TRBV19	.	TRBJ1-5	.	TGTGCCAGTAGTATTTCTTCGGGGAATCAGCCCCAGCATTTT	CASSISSGNQPQHF
16	TRBV4-3	.	TRBJ2-2	TRBD1	TGCGCCAGCAGCCAAGACAGGGGGCTAAACACCGGGGAGCTGTTTTTT	CASSQDRGLNTGELFF
17	TRBV6-1	.	TRBJ2-3	TRBD2	TGTGCCAGCAGTGAAGTTTGGGCGGGAGGATCCACAGATACGCAGTATTTT	CASSEVWAGGSTDTQYF
14	TRBV7-9	few	TRBJ2-7	TRBD2	TGTGCCAGCAGCCTACTAGCGGGAGCGGGAGAGCAGTACTTC	CASSLLAGAGEQYF
16	TRBV7-6	.	TRBJ2-1	TRBD2	TGTGCCAGCAGCTTAGCCAGACTAGCGGGAGACAATGAGCAGTTCTTC	CASSLARLAGDNEQFF
18	TRBV15	.	TRBJ2-1	TRBD2	TGTGCCACCAGCAGAGGACTAGCGGGGGTAGTATTTGTCGATGAGCAGTTCTTC	CATSRGLAGVVFVDEQFF
18	TRBV7-9	.	TRBJ2-2	TRBD2	TGTGCCAGCAGCCTTCCGTTCCGACTAGCGGGGGTTACCGGGGAGCTGTTTTTT	CASSLPFRLAGVTGELFF
15	TRBV4-1	once	TRBJ2-4	TRBD1	TGCGCCAGCAGCCTCGGGACAGGGGTACGGAACATTCAGTACTTC	CASSLGTGVRNIQYF
15	TRBV6-5	.	TRBJ2-3	.	TGTGCCAGCAAACAGGGATTTCCTAGCACAGATACGCAGTATTTT	CASKQGFPSTDTQYF
16	TRBV10-3	.	TRBJ1-5	TRBD1	TGTGCCATCAGTAAGACAGGGGGCACGGGCAATCAGCCCCAGCATTTT	CAISKTGGTGNQPQHF